These 28 T cell receptor beta chains were all obtained from the same sample, sequenced in a study of blood T cell repertoires in COVID-19. Clones were sequenced by immunoSEQ multiplex PCR, and TCRdb holds only the in-frame ones, with some missing. In the table there are over 150,000 clones, 83% of which are singletons. Sequences were obtained from peripheral blood. These receptors were obtained from an elderly woman with acute or convalescent COVID-19.

The rearrangement uses TRBV11-2 and TRBJ2-7; the match to TRBD2 covers 8 bases. After removal of 4 bases from V and 9 bases from J, the junction contained 5 bases not matched to a gene. CDR3 length: 12 amino acids. CDR1 is SGHAT, CDR2 FQNNGV, per germline. The CDR3 here is CASSYGLARQYF. The DNA of the CDR3 is TGTGCCAGCAGCTACGGACTAGCACGGCAGTACTTC.

J is TRBJ2-3 and V is TRBV15, with TRBD2 matching over 13 bases. Trimming at V came to 5 bases and at J to 5 bases, leaving 10 bases not matched to a gene. Germline V gene lookup returns CDR1 LNHNV and CDR2 YYDKDF (reference sequence). CDR3 length: 17 residues. The CDR3: CATSVPGLAGSRDTQYF. CDR3 sequence (DNA): TGTGCCACCAGCGTTCCGGGACTAGCGGGGTCGCGAGATACGCAGTATTTT.

The chain is built from TRBV9 and TRBJ2-2; TRBD1 matches 10 bases. The CDR3 is made up of 15 amino acids. The V gene's germline CDR1 is SGDLS and CDR2 YYNGEE. The junction had 5 bases not matched to a gene; V was cut back by 8 bases and J by 1 base. CDR3 in DNA: TGTGCCAGTGGACAGGGGGTAAGGAACACCGGGGAGCTGTTTTTT. As protein: CASGQGVRNTGELFF.

The chain uses TRBV9 and TRBJ1-2; 8 bases align to TRBD1. The germline gives CDR1 SGDLS, CDR2 YYNGEE. V was pared by 3 bases and J by 4 bases, with 2 bases of the junction left unmatched. The CDR3 sequence is 13 residues long. The CDR3 DNA follows: TGTGCCAGCAGCGCAACAGGGGGCTATGGCTACACCTTC. As protein: CASSATGGYGYTF.

V and J are TRBV29-1 and TRBJ2-1, with no clear D. The CDR3 sequence is 11 residues long. Germline CDR1 and CDR2: SQVTM and ANQGSEA. V lost 7 bases, J lost 6 bases, and 10 bases lay in between. Written as DNA, the CDR3 is TGCAGCGCACTTTCCGTCAATGAGCAGTTCTTC. Encoded protein: CSALSVNEQFF.

In its sample, this clone was seen once. The chain recombines TRBV7-3 with TRBJ2-3; 8 positions match TRBD2. Germline lookup yields CDR1 SGHTA and CDR2 FQGTGA. Germline trimming cut 4 bases from V and 1 base from J; bases unmatched to any gene: 4. The CDR3 sequence is 15 residues long. CDR3: CASSSGLGGTDTQYF. The CDR3 nucleotides read TGTGCCAGCAGCTCGGGACTAGGGGGCACAGATACGCAGTATTTT.

This chain uses TRBV11-2 with TRBJ2-1, with 16 bases matching TRBD2. Germline V gene data show CDR1 as SGHAT and CDR2 as FQNNGV. This CDR3 contains 18 residues. V shed 5 bases and J 4 bases; nucleotides not matched to a gene: 8. The CDR3 bases are TGTGCCAGCAGCCAGGGACTAGCGGGGGGGATATATTACAATGAGCAGTTCTTC. It translates to CASSQGLAGGIYYNEQFF.

The rearrangement uses TRBV7-2 and TRBJ1-2; D unclear. The CDR3 is 14 residues long. The germline gives CDR1 SGHTA, CDR2 FQGNSA. Deletions cut 1 base from V and 3 bases from J, with 9 bases between. The CDR3 sequence: CASSLVIADYGYTF. In DNA, the CDR3 is TGTGCCAGCAGCTTAGTAATTGCGGACTATGGCTACACCTTC. Variable domain in full (rest from reference TRBV7-2 and TRBJ1-2): GAGVSQSPSNKVTEKGKDVELRCDPISGHTALYWYRQSLGQGLEFLIYFQGNSAPDKSGLPSDRFSAERTGGSVSTLTIQRTQQEDSAVYLCASSLVIADYGYTFGSGTRLTVV.

The V and J genes are TRBV28 and TRBJ2-5, with a tentative D call TRBD1 (5 bases). This CDR3 comprises 14 residues. CDR1 and CDR2 from the germline V gene are MDHEN and SYDVKM. The V end was cut by 3 bases, the J end by 8 bases, with 16 bases between. DNA of the CDR3: TGTGCCAGCAGTTTTATTCAGGGTATTAGCACCCAGTACTTC. Residues: CASSFIQGISTQYF.

This clone was counted a few times. The CDR3 DNA is TGTGCCAGCAGCCCCCACGGGGGGTTAGATAATTCACCCCTCCACTTT. Its translation is CASSPHGGLDNSPLHF. The chain carries TRBV7-3 and TRBJ1-6; a weak D match, TRBD1 (5 bases). V was cut by 5 bases and J by 5 bases, with 16 bases left in between. This CDR3 is built from 16 residues. The germline V gene encodes CDR1 SGHTA and CDR2 FQGTGA. Based on the CDR3 plus reference TRBV7-3 and TRBJ1-6, the full variable domain is GAGVSQTPSNKVTEKGKYVELRCDPISGHTALYWYRQSLGQGPEFLIYFQGTGAADDSGLPNDRFFAVRPEGSVSTLKIQRTERGDSAVYLCASSPHGGLDNSPLHFGNGTRLTVT.

V and J are TRBV7-6 and TRBJ1-2, with D possibly matching TRBD1 (5 bases). Germline V gene sequence: CDR1 SGHVS, CDR2 FNYEAQ. The CDR3 length is 15 residues. Between the trimmed V and J ends, which lost 3 bases and 2 bases, there was a span of 13 bases. The CDR3 protein is CASSFGGGTNYGYTF. For the CDR3, the DNA is TGTGCCAGCAGCTTCGGAGGCGGGACGAACTATGGCTACACCTTC. The full variable domain, rest sourced from reference TRBV7-6 and TRBJ1-2, is GAGVSQSPRYKVTKRGQDVALRCDPISGHVSLYWYRQALGQGPEFLTYFNYEAQQDKSGLPNDRFSAERPEGSISTLTIQRTEQRDSAMYRCASSFGGGTNYGYTFGSGTRLTVV.

V gene TRBV3-1 (or the pseudogene TRBV3-2) combines with J gene TRBJ2-7; a weak D match, TRBD2 (6 bases). Germline V gene lookup returns CDR1 LGHDT and CDR2 YNNKEL (reference sequence). The V and J ends lost 1 base and 3 bases respectively, with 7 bases between them. This CDR3 has 13 amino acids. The CDR3 loop reads CASSQAGVYEQYF. CDR3 DNA sequence: TGTGCCAGCAGCCAAGCGGGAGTCTACGAGCAGTACTTC.

The chain employs TRBV5-4 and TRBJ2-2; 10 bases are shared with TRBD1. Per germline, CDR1 SGHNT and CDR2 YYREEE (reference sequence). V dropped 4 bases and J dropped 5; count of bases not matched to a gene: 8. The CDR3 has 16 amino acids. The DNA for the CDR3 is TGTGCCAGCAGCCAGATGACAGGGGGCAGGACCGGGGAGCTGTTTTTT. Translated, it gives CASSQMTGGRTGELFF.

V usage is TRBV6-5 and J usage is TRBJ1-1; D perhaps matches TRBD1 (5 bases). Trimming removed 0 bases at V and 3 bases at J, with 8 bases between. The CDR3 length is 14 residues. From germline, CDR1 is MNHEY and CDR2 SVGAGI. CDR3 coding DNA: TGTGCCAGCAGTTACTCTTTGGGGCACACTGAAGCTTTCTTT. This translates into CASSYSLGHTEAFF.

The V and J genes are TRBV7-2 and TRBJ1-1, with 8 bases identical to TRBD1. CDR3 size: 16 residues. Unmatched junction bases numbered 8, after V lost 2 bases and J lost 3 bases. In germline, CDR1 is SGHTA, CDR2 FQGNSA. The CDR3 region has the DNA TGTGCCAGCAGCTTAACAGGGGGAAGACGGGACACTGAAGCTTTCTTT. It is translated as CASSLTGGRRDTEAFF.

V gene TRBV5-4 combines with J gene TRBJ2-2; TRBD2 might be the D (5 bases). Germline CDR1 and CDR2: SGHNT and YYREEE (reference sequence). The CDR3 length is 14 residues. Trimming pared 2 bases from V and 5 bases from J, leaving 10 bases between. The CDR3, as DNA: TGTGCCAGCAGCTTAGATCCGGGGACCGGGGAGCTGTTTTTT. This translates into CASSLDPGTGELFF. The whole variable domain, filled in from reference TRBV5-4 and TRBJ2-2, reads ETGVTQSPTHLIKTRGQQVTLRCSSQSGHNTVSWYQQALGQGPQFIFQYYREEENGRGNFPPRFSGLQFPNYSSELNVNALELDDSALYLCASSLDPGTGELFFGEGSRLTVL.

The CDR3 is CASSSLTGWDYGYTF. DNA of the CDR3: TGTGCCAGTAGTTCCCTGACAGGGTGGGACTATGGCTACACCTTC. The V call is TRBV19, the J call TRBJ1-2; TRBD1 matches 7 bases. Germline lookup yields CDR1 LNHDA and CDR2 SQIVND (reference sequence). V shed 5 bases and J 3 bases; nucleotides not matched to a gene: 9. The CDR3 totals 15 residues. Variable domain in full (rest from reference TRBV19 and TRBJ1-2): DGGITQSPKYLFRKEGQNVTLSCEQNLNHDAMYWYRQDPGQGLRLIYYSQIVNDFQKGDIAEGYSVSREKKESFPLTVTSAQKNPTAFYLCASSSLTGWDYGYTFGSGTRLTVV.

This chain links TRBV10-3 with TRBJ2-6; possibly TRBD1 for D (7 bases). V was shortened by 11 bases and J by 3 bases, with 20 bases between the two germline ends. Germline loops: CDR1 ENHRY, CDR2 SYGVKD. This CDR3 has 16 residues. CDR3 in amino acids: CALGERQGGGANVLTF. DNA of the CDR3: TGTGCCCTGGGGGAACGACAGGGAGGTGGGGCCAACGTCCTGACTTTC.

V and J are TRBV6-2 or TRBV6-3 and TRBJ2-1; possible D gene TRBD1, 6 bases. CDR1 MNHEY and CDR2 SVGEGT come from the germline V gene. The CDR3 is 13 residues long. V lost 5 bases to trimming and J lost 6 bases, with 11 bases between them. CDR3 nucleotide sequence: TGTGCCAGCAGTAGGGACACTACCAATGAGCAGTTCTTC. Its translation is CASSRDTTNEQFF.

The genes are TRBV7-8 and TRBJ1-1; 8 bases are a match to TRBD1. V shed 5 bases, J shed 0 bases, and the junction held 8 bases outside the gene matches. The length of the CDR3 is 16 residues. The germline CDR1 and CDR2 sequences are SGHVS and FQNEAQ. The CDR3 sequence: CASSRDRGTMNTEAFF. CDR3 DNA sequence: TGTGCCAGCAGCCGAGACAGGGGAACTATGAACACTGAAGCTTTCTTT. Looking up the rest from reference TRBV7-8 and TRBJ1-1 gives the full variable domain: GAGVSQSPRYKVAKRGQDVALRCDPISGHVSLFWYQQALGQGPEFLTYFQNEAQLDKSGLPSDRFFAERPEGSVSTLKIQRTQQEDSAVYLCASSRDRGTMNTEAFFGQGTRLTVV.

V usage is TRBV5-1 and J usage is TRBJ2-7; 13 bases match TRBD2. V shed 1 base and J 4 bases; nucleotides not matched to a gene: 5. This CDR3 has 16 amino acids. The germline CDR1 and CDR2 sequences are SGHRS and YFSETQ. The CDR3 nucleotides read TGCGCCAGCAGCTTGACTAGCGGGAGGGCAAGGTACGAGCAGTACTTC. Its translation: CASSLTSGRARYEQYF. Based on the CDR3 plus reference TRBV5-1 and TRBJ2-7, the full variable domain is KAGVTQTPRYLIKTRGQQVTLSCSPISGHRSVSWYQQTPGQGLQFLFEYFSETQRNKGNFPGRFSGRQFSNSRSEMNVSTLELGDSALYLCASSLTSGRARYEQYFGPGTRLTVT.

Comment on this clone: Other DNA variants within this sample encode the same CDR3. V is TRBV11-2 and J is TRBJ2-1; 8 bases line up with TRBD1. The V gene's germline CDR1 is SGHAT and CDR2 FQNNGV. The CDR3 contains 15 residues. V dropped 6 bases and J dropped 3; count of bases not matched to a gene: 7. The CDR3 loop is CASSSGTGVYNEQFF. CDR3 nucleotide sequence: TGTGCCAGCAGTTCCGGGACAGGAGTCTACAATGAGCAGTTCTTC.

The V and J genes are TRBV5-4 and TRBJ2-7, with D perhaps matching TRBD2 (5 bases). The germline V gene encodes CDR1 SGHNT and CDR2 YYREEE (reference sequence). There are 15 residues in the CDR3. Deletions cut 4 bases from V and 3 bases from J, with 17 bases between. CDR3 in DNA: TGTGCCAGCAGCCCATCTCCGGGAACCCACTACGAGCAGTACTTC. This codes for CASSPSPGTHYEQYF. The full variable domain, completed using reference TRBV5-4 and TRBJ2-7, is ETGVTQSPTHLIKTRGQQVTLRCSSQSGHNTVSWYQQALGQGPQFIFQYYREEENGRGNFPPRFSGLQFPNYSSELNVNALELDDSALYLCASSPSPGTHYEQYFGPGTRLTVT.

The chain uses TRBV25-1 and TRBJ1-2, with D perhaps matching TRBD1 (5 bases). The CDR3 consists of 13 residues. Trimming removed 6 bases from V and 2 bases from J, with 10 bases in between. Germline loops: CDR1 MGHDK, CDR2 SYGVNS. This CDR3 is CASRRDGNYGYTF. CDR3 nucleotide sequence: TGTGCCAGCAGGCGGGACGGGAACTATGGCTACACCTTC.

The chain joins TRBV10-3 to TRBJ2-1; 13 bases are shared with TRBD2. CDR1 ENHRY and CDR2 SYGVKD come from the germline V gene. V shed 3 bases, J shed 2 bases, and the junction held 4 bases outside the gene matches. The length of the CDR3 is 17 residues. In nucleotides, the CDR3 is TGTGCCATCAGTGATTTACTAGCGGGGGGGACCTACAATGAGCAGTTCTTC. Translation: CAISDLLAGGTYNEQFF.

The rearrangement uses TRBV25-1 and TRBJ1-5; D unclear. Trimming took 5 bases from V and 15 from J, leaving 14 bases between them. This CDR3 comprises 11 residues. Germline V gives CDR1 MGHDK, CDR2 SYGVNS. The CDR3 bases are TGTGCCAGCAGTCCGGGTCATCTTTTGCATTTT. Its protein product is CASSPGHLLHF.

This rearrangement joins TRBV2 to TRBJ2-7, with D hard to call. The CDR3 runs 19 residues. V dropped 4 bases and J dropped 5 bases, with 30 bases sitting between them. CDR1 SNHLY and CDR2 FYNNEI come from the germline V gene. In DNA, the CDR3 is TGTGCCAGCAGTGGGGCGAATCCCTCCTCGGTGAATACCGCCAACGAGCAGTACTTC. It is translated as CASSGANPSSVNTANEQYF.

This clone was observed once. V usage is TRBV27 and J usage is TRBJ2-6, with 9 bases lining up with TRBD1. The CDR3 has 15 residues. CDR1 is MNHEY, CDR2 SMNVEV, per germline (reference sequence). The V segment lost 8 bases and the J segment 4 bases; nucleotides outside the gene matches: 6. The CDR3 region has the DNA TGTGCCAGCCGACGGGACAGGGCCGGGGCCAACGTCCTGACTTTC. It yields the protein CASRRDRAGANVLTF.